The 13 T cell receptor beta chains below come from one sample, sequenced in a study of control samples from healthy donors and cancer patients. Libraries were prepared by immunoSEQ multiplex PCR; TCRdb keeps only in-frame clonotypes and omits some of them. This sample yields 100,000 to 150,000 clones, of which approximately 92% are seen a single time; 0.58% belongs to the top ten. Sequencing was done on a sample of PBMCs. The receptors shown here come from a man at least 80 years old with head and neck cancer.

J is TRBJ2-3 and V is TRBV7-9; D gene unclear. The germline V gene encodes CDR1 SEHNR and CDR2 FQNEAQ (reference sequence). The CDR3 runs to 15 residues. The V end was cut by 0 bases, the J end by 3 bases, with 10 bases between. As DNA, the CDR3 is TGTGCCAGCAGCTTAGCAGGCCCGGCAACAGATACGCAGTATTTT. Residues: CASSLAGPATDTQYF.

The chain carries TRBV9 and TRBJ2-5; D call uncertain. CDR1 is SGDLS, CDR2 YYNGEE, per germline. The V end was cut by 10 bases, the J end by 5 bases, with 30 bases between. The CDR3 sequence is 17 residues long. CDR3 sequence reads: CALREKADKSWWETQYF. The CDR3 DNA reads as TGTGCCTTACGCGAGAAAGCCGACAAATCGTGGTGGGAGACCCAGTACTTC.

V gene TRBV2 combines with J gene TRBJ2-3, with unresolved D. CDR1 SNHLY and CDR2 FYNNEI come from the germline V gene. The CDR3 spans 11 residues. V lost 6 bases, J lost 2 bases, and 3 bases lay in between. The CDR3 sequence is CASRFTDTQYF. The CDR3 coding sequence is TGTGCCAGCAGGTTCACAGATACGCAGTATTTT.

This rearrangement joins TRBV27 to TRBJ2-7; TRBD1 or TRBD2 may be the D gene (5 bases each). V was trimmed by 3 bases and J by 0 bases, leaving 12 bases between them. Germline V gene lookup returns CDR1 MNHEY and CDR2 SMNVEV (reference sequence). This CDR3 spans 15 amino acids. The CDR3 here is CASSLRGEGSYEQYF. CDR3 nucleotide sequence: TGTGCCAGCAGTTTGAGGGGCGAAGGCTCCTACGAGCAGTACTTC.

The genes are TRBV7-2 and TRBJ2-7; maybe TRBD2 (5 bases). Germline V CDR1 and CDR2: SGHTA, FQGNSA. There are 16 residues in the CDR3. Deletions cut 0 bases from V and 2 bases from J, with 14 bases between. CDR3 region: CASSLAPAGAPYEQYF. As DNA, the CDR3 is TGTGCCAGCAGCTTAGCGCCGGCGGGTGCCCCCTACGAGCAGTACTTC.

The chain uses TRBV19 and TRBJ1-5; a possible D gene is TRBD1 (5 bases). V was shortened by 3 bases and J by 2 bases, with 11 bases between the two germline ends. The germline gives CDR1 LNHDA, CDR2 SQIVND (reference sequence). This CDR3 spans 15 amino acids. The CDR3 bases are TGTGCCAGTAGTATGGAGGGACGAGGCAATCAGCCCCAGCATTTT. It codes for CASSMEGRGNQPQHF.

This chain uses TRBV18 with TRBJ2-2; no reliable D call. The CDR3 is 16 residues long. In germline, CDR1 is KGHSH, CDR2 LQKENI. V was cut by 3 bases and J by 7 bases, with 18 bases left in between. DNA for the CDR3: TGTGCCAGCTCACCCCTCCCGGCTGTCCCGGGCGGGGAGCTGTTTTTT. It yields the protein CASSPLPAVPGGELFF.

This clone has just one count. CDR3 in DNA: TGTGCCAGCAGCCTACGGGGGAGAGAGACCCAGTACTTC. It specifies CASSLRGRETQYF. V is TRBV3-1 (or the pseudogene TRBV3-2) and J is TRBJ2-5; the D gene is possibly TRBD2 (6 bases). The ends were cut back, 4 bases at V and 4 bases at J, with 10 bases in the middle. The V gene's germline CDR1 is LGHDT and CDR2 YNNKEL (reference sequence). There are 13 residues in the CDR3.

The chain employs TRBV7-8 and TRBJ1-4; 10 positions match TRBD1. The CDR3 has 15 amino acids. Germline V gene sequence: CDR1 SGHVS, CDR2 FQNEAQ. V shed 5 bases and J 3 bases; nucleotides not matched to a gene: 3. CDR3 residues: CASSRQGAANEKLFF. CDR3 bases: TGTGCCAGCAGCCGACAGGGGGCTGCTAATGAAAAACTGTTTTTT.

The chain recombines TRBV9 with TRBJ2-1, with D possibly TRBD1 on 5 matching bases. Between the trimmed V and J ends, which lost 1 base and 8 bases, there was a span of 16 bases. The germline V gene has CDR1 SGDLS and CDR2 YYNGEE. The CDR3 covers 15 residues. CDR3 in DNA: TGTGCCAGCAGCGTATACCACCAGATAGGGGATGAGCAGTTCTTC. Translation: CASSVYHQIGDEQFF.

In its sample, this clone was seen a few times. The chain has TRBV6-5 and TRBJ1-4, with TRBD1 identical over 7 bases. Germline trimming cut 8 bases from V and 5 bases from J; bases unmatched to any gene: 8. This CDR3 has 14 residues. The germline V gene encodes CDR1 MNHEY and CDR2 SVGAGI. CDR3 DNA: TGTGCCAGCTCCCGGGACAGCCTAAATGAAAAACTGTTTTTT. Translating gives CASSRDSLNEKLFF.

The chain links TRBV5-1 to TRBJ1-3; no firm D call. This CDR3 is built from 15 residues. CDR1 SGHRS and CDR2 YFSETQ come from the germline V gene. The V end was cut by 0 bases, the J end by 0 bases, with 7 bases between. The CDR3 sequence: CASSLGQISGNTIYF. In DNA, the CDR3 is TGCGCCAGCAGCTTGGGGCAGATCTCTGGAAACACCATATATTTT.

In this sample, this clone turned up a few times. The chain links TRBV7-6 to TRBJ1-2; D might be TRBD1 (6 bases). The CDR3 has 14 amino acids. CDR1 and CDR2 from the germline V gene are SGHVS and FNYEAQ. V lost 1 base to trimming and J lost 6 bases, with 12 bases between them. The CDR3 DNA follows: TGTGCCAGCAGCTTAGATTCCGGGGGCAATGGCTACACCTTC. Amino acid sequence: CASSLDSGGNGYTF.